This T cell receptor (beta chain) was obtained from a study of shared clonotypes between healthy human individuals. Study background: With ages of 18 to 49, the donors were a couple of women and a few men.

This clone was counted between two and nine times. Additional DNA sequences in this sample encode the identical CDR3. Division of CD4+ cells produced a CD45RA+ naive subset and a CD45RA-negative memory subset. V lost 6 bases and J lost 8, with 10 bases in between. Germline CDR1 MDHEN, CDR2 SYDVKM. The CDR3 consists of 11 residues. The repertoire was sequenced with immunoSEQ multiplex PCR; TCRdb's copy has only in-frame clones and lacks some. Among about 1 million clones listed, around 76% were seen once. The gene calls are TRBV28 and TRBJ1-2, with D unresolved. The sample consisted of memory CD4+ T cells sorted from blood. Subset in this sample: CD45RA-negative fraction. The sequence derives from a man aged 18 to 29 in good health. As DNA, the CDR3 is TGTGCCAGCAGCCGACTCAGAGGCTACACCTTC. Amino acids: CASSRLRGYTF.